Presented here are 18 T cell receptor beta chains from one specimen sequenced in a study of T cell changes during pregnancy in multiple sclerosis. The data were produced by immunoSEQ multiplex PCR, yet TCRdb's version contains in-frame clones alone and is incomplete. The repertoire holds about 72,000 clones, with about nine tenths as singletons. Sample: peripheral blood, taken in the third trimester of pregnancy. Source of these receptors: a female donor in good health, enrolled as a control in a pregnancy study.

The rearrangement links TRBV19 to TRBJ1-5; no reliable D call. Deletions cut 6 bases from V and 0 bases from J, with 21 bases between. Germline V gene data show CDR1 as LNHDA and CDR2 as SQIVND (reference sequence). The CDR3 contains 18 residues. This CDR3 reads CASSTPLPGRISNQPQHF. The DNA of the CDR3 is TGTGCCAGTAGCACCCCCCTCCCTGGCAGGATTAGCAATCAGCCCCAGCATTTT.

The chain employs TRBV5-6 and TRBJ1-1; D gene ambiguous. Germline V gene lookup returns CDR1 SGHDT and CDR2 YYEEEE. V was clipped by 4 bases and J by 4 bases, with 17 bases between them. The CDR3 contains 15 residues. The CDR3 sequence: CASSGWWENLTEAFF. The CDR3, as DNA: TGTGCCAGCAGCGGATGGTGGGAGAATCTCACTGAAGCTTTCTTT.

CDR3: CASSYSKGVANEKLFF. CDR3 coding DNA: TGTGCCAGCAGTTACTCGAAAGGGGTCGCTAATGAAAAACTGTTTTTT. The chain uses TRBV6-6 and TRBJ1-4; D is perhaps TRBD1 (5 bases). Per the germline V gene, CDR1 is MNHNY and CDR2 is SVGAGI (reference sequence). The V end was cut by 0 bases, the J end by 3 bases, with 11 bases between. The CDR3 is 16 amino acids.

The chain couples TRBV5-1 to TRBJ2-7, with TRBD2 matching 10 bases. Trimming cost V 2 bases and J 6 bases; bases outside gene matches: 11. Germline V CDR1 and CDR2: SGHRS, YFSETQ. The CDR3 totals 16 residues. In DNA form, the CDR3 reads TGCGCCAGCAGCTTTACTAGCGGGAAAGGGTTCGGCGAGCAGTACTTC. Translated, it gives CASSFTSGKGFGEQYF.

The rearrangement uses TRBV11-2 and TRBJ1-4, with TRBD1 as a possible D gene (6 bases). CDR1 and CDR2 (germline): SGHAT, FQNNGV. Trimming stripped 4 bases from V and 8 bases from J, with 20 bases between. The CDR3 consists of 16 residues. DNA of the CDR3: TGTGCCAGCAGCTCAACCTTTTTAGGGAGGGGGGAAAAACTGTTTTTT. Its translation: CASSSTFLGRGEKLFF.

The chain combines TRBV27 with TRBJ1-2; TRBD1 might be the D (6 bases). V lost 5 bases to trimming and J lost 6 bases, with 10 bases between them. The CDR3 sequence is 12 residues long. Germline CDR1 is MNHEY and CDR2 is SMNVEV (reference sequence). Here the CDR3 DNA reads TGTGCCAGCAGTCTAACAGGGAATGGCTACACCTTC. Encoded protein: CASSLTGNGYTF.

The table lists this clone with a count of one. The rearrangement links TRBV4-1 to TRBJ2-1; 7 positions match TRBD2. The CDR3 loop spans 16 amino acids. Germline V gives CDR1 MGHRA, CDR2 YSYEKL. The ends lost 2 bases at V and 8 bases at J; junction bases unmatched: 12. CDR3 region: CASSQYTSEGDDEQFF. For the CDR3, the DNA is TGCGCCAGCAGCCAATATACTAGCGAAGGGGACGATGAGCAGTTCTTC.

The J gene is TRBJ1-1, the V gene TRBV10-3, with D possibly being TRBD1 (6 bases). The CDR3 has 14 amino acids. Germline loops: CDR1 ENHRY, CDR2 SYGVKD. V shed 3 bases and J shed 1 base, with 9 bases lying between them. The chain's CDR3 is CAISEGGANTEAFF. The CDR3 DNA reads as TGTGCCATCAGTGAAGGGGGAGCGAACACTGAAGCTTTCTTT.

The chain has TRBV7-6 and TRBJ1-4; 9 nucleotides agree with TRBD1. The germline V gene has CDR1 SGHVS and CDR2 FNYEAQ. This CDR3 is built from 13 residues. The junction had 6 bases not matched to a gene; V was cut back by 5 bases and J by 11 bases. The CDR3 protein is CASSPPGQGKLFF. The CDR3 nucleotides read TGTGCCAGCAGCCCTCCGGGACAGGGCAAACTGTTTTTT.

The chain joins TRBV28 to TRBJ1-5, with D possibly being TRBD1 (5 bases). Germline CDR1 reads MDHEN; CDR2 reads SYDVKM. This CDR3 comprises 13 residues. V lost 11 bases and J 3 bases, leaving 14 bases between the germline ends. The CDR3 coding sequence is TGTGCCTACCGAGCAGGGTCCAATCAGCCCCAGCATTTT. Protein: CAYRAGSNQPQHF. Using reference TRBV28 and TRBJ1-5 for the parts outside the CDR3, the full variable domain is DVKVTQSSRYLVKRTGEKVFLECVQDMDHENMFWYRQDPGLGLRLIYFSYDVKMKEKGDIPEGYSVSREKKERFSLILESASTNQTSMYLCAYRAGSNQPQHFGDGTRLSIL.

This clone was seen only once. This chain links TRBV7-7 with TRBJ2-5, with D maybe TRBD2 (5 bases). Trimming stripped 5 bases from V and 4 bases from J, with 14 bases between. The CDR3 runs to 14 residues. Germline V gene lookup returns CDR1 SSHAT and CDR2 FNYEAQ (reference sequence). Here the CDR3 reads CASSLNGVGETQYF. The DNA for the CDR3 is TGTGCCAGCAGCCTCAACGGGGTGGGAGAGACCCAGTACTTC.

The genes are TRBV7-6 and TRBJ1-6; D unresolved. The CDR3 spans 15 residues. V lost 2 bases and J lost 11, with 16 bases in between. CDR1 and CDR2 (germline): SGHVS, FNYEAQ. Here the CDR3 reads CASSLLGGPDAPLHF. The CDR3 nucleotides are TGTGCCAGCAGCTTATTAGGCGGGCCCGACGCACCCCTCCACTTT.

CDR3 sequence reads: CAIMTGGNTIYF. The CDR3 region has the DNA TGTGCCATCATGACAGGAGGAAACACCATATATTTT. This rearrangement joins TRBV10-3 to TRBJ1-3, with D tentatively TRBD1 (6 bases). Germline CDR1 and CDR2: ENHRY and SYGVKD. Trimming cost V 7 bases and J 4 bases, with 8 bases left between them. This CDR3 spans 12 amino acids.

V is TRBV27 and J is TRBJ1-5; 7 nucleotides line up with TRBD1. The CDR3 is 15 amino acids. CDR1 MNHEY and CDR2 SMNVEV come from the germline V gene (reference sequence). V gave up 5 bases and J gave up 6 bases; unmatched junction bases: 10. CDR3 nucleotides: TGTGCCAGCAGTACCAACAGGGGTTCCGGTCAGCCCCAGCATTTT. This translates into CASSTNRGSGQPQHF.

This clone was counted once. The genes are TRBV10-3 and TRBJ1-5; D gene ambiguous. Germline CDR1 and CDR2: ENHRY and SYGVKD. This CDR3 region has 13 residues. V lost 4 bases and J 0 bases, leaving 4 bases between the germline ends. The CDR3, as DNA: TGTGCCATCAGTGGCGGTAGCAATCAGCCCCAGCATTTT. This sequence encodes CAISGGSNQPQHF.

The chain combines TRBV28 with TRBJ1-5, with TRBD1 matching 7 bases. CDR3 length equals 14 residues. Germline-derived CDR1 and CDR2 are MDHEN and SYDVKM. V lost 7 bases, J lost 6 bases, and 9 bases stayed unmatched. In nucleotides, the CDR3 is TGTGCCAGCACCTACCAGGCAGGGGGTCAGCCCCAGCATTTT. This codes for CASTYQAGGQPQHF. Based on the CDR3 plus reference TRBV28 and TRBJ1-5, the full variable domain is DVKVTQSSRYLVKRTGEKVFLECVQDMDHENMFWYRQDPGLGLRLIYFSYDVKMKEKGDIPEGYSVSREKKERFSLILESASTNQTSMYLCASTYQAGGQPQHFGDGTRLSIL.

J is TRBJ2-1 and V is TRBV7-9; TRBD2 matches 10 bases. V dropped 5 bases and J dropped 9; count of bases not matched to a gene: 10. Germline lookup yields CDR1 SEHNR and CDR2 FQNEAQ (reference sequence). The CDR3 runs to 15 residues. The CDR3: CASSRFSGRFGEQFF. The CDR3 bases are TGTGCCAGCAGCCGGTTTAGCGGGAGGTTTGGTGAGCAGTTCTTC.

This clone is a singleton in its sample. The J gene is TRBJ1-3, the V gene TRBV18, with D possibly being TRBD1 (5 bases). V was clipped by 4 bases and J by 2 bases, with 12 bases between them. CDR1 is KGHSH and CDR2 is LQKENI in the germline V gene. The CDR3 contains 15 residues. The CDR3 region has the DNA TGTGCCAGCTCACTCAGGGATTTGACTGGAAACACCATATATTTT. Amino acids: CASSLRDLTGNTIYF.